Described below is a single TCR beta chain sequence and its context. Its cognate antigen is unknown. This entry is derived from a study of ipilimumab plus nivolumab after autologous stem cell transplantation. Study results and limitations: Authors suggest TCR repertoire, Treg phenotype and gut microbiota support further study.

Here immunoSEQ multiplex PCR was the method, and the copy in TCRdb shows in-frame clones only, minus some. The profile shows over 8,000 clones, roughly 73% of them singletons. V trimming: 0 bases; J trimming: 2 bases; junction bases outside the gene matches: 2. The CDR3 totals 17 residues. Per germline, CDR1 SEHNR and CDR2 FQNEAQ (reference sequence). Starting 14 to 28 days after autologous transplant, ipilimumab 1 mg/kg was given. The TCR originated in a female donor with multiple myeloma. This rearrangement joins TRBV7-9 to TRBJ1-3; TRBD1 aligns across 12 bases. The material was PBMCs, obtained in a trial of ipilimumab plus nivolumab as post-transplant consolidation. The DNA for the CDR3 is TGTGCCAGCAGCTTAGCGGGACAGGGGGCACCTGGAAACACCATATATTTT. It is translated as CASSLAGQGAPGNTIYF. The full variable domain, rest sourced from reference TRBV7-9 and TRBJ1-3, is DTGVSQNPRHKITKRGQNVTFRCDPISEHNRLYWYRQTLGQGPEFLTYFQNEAQLEKSRLLSDRFSAERPKGSFSTLEIQRTEQGDSAMYLCASSLAGQGAPGNTIYFGEGSWLTVV.